This paragraph reports one T cell receptor beta chain. The data belong to a study of blood T cell repertoires in COVID-19. Study summary: Donors in the United States, Italy and Spain gave samples during acute or convalescent COVID-19. The analysed material was cDNA or gDNA that came from T cells, B-cell-depleted T cells, or PBMCs.

CDR1 is SGHRS, CDR2 YFSETQ, per germline. The CDR3 loop spans 14 amino acids. The ends were cut back, 2 bases at V and 3 bases at J, with 11 bases in the middle. TCRdb's copy holds only in-frame clones and misses some; the assay was immunoSEQ multiplex PCR. Altogether 60,000 or so clones are present, approximately 78% being singletons, with the ten largest covering roughly an eighth. This clonotype originated in a human donor in a cohort sampled during active COVID-19. V gene TRBV5-1 combines with J gene TRBJ2-5; D gene uncertain. The specimen was peripheral blood. The CDR3: CASSLATREETQYF. Written as DNA, the CDR3 is TGCGCCAGCAGCTTAGCGACCCGGGAAGAGACCCAGTACTTC.